This T cell receptor (beta chain) was observed in a study of blood T cells in healthy people across ages. Germline V gene sequence: CDR1 DFQATT, CDR2 SNEGSKA (reference sequence). The CDR3 extends over 15 amino acids. The V end was cut by 4 bases, the J end by 4 bases, with 19 bases between. With each sample, at least 5.5 micrograms of total RNA were extracted. Only a few counts were recorded for this clonotype. Combining a sample-barcoded 5' primer with a J-beta primer mix, a second PCR ran for about 7 to 12 cycles. MiXCR, applied by TCRdb to the 5' RACE reads, yields one record per CDR3 protein. The sample has about 1.1 million distinct CDR3 sequences; more than 30% are singletons.

The rearrangement joins TRBV20-1 to TRBJ1-1; weak D call: TRBD1 (5 bases). Sequences were obtained from blood. The source is a man in his late teens or twenties in good health. The DNA of the CDR3 is TGCAGTGCTATCCAAGGTGCCAGGGCCCTCACTGAAGCTTTCTTT. This sequence encodes CSAIQGARALTEAFF.